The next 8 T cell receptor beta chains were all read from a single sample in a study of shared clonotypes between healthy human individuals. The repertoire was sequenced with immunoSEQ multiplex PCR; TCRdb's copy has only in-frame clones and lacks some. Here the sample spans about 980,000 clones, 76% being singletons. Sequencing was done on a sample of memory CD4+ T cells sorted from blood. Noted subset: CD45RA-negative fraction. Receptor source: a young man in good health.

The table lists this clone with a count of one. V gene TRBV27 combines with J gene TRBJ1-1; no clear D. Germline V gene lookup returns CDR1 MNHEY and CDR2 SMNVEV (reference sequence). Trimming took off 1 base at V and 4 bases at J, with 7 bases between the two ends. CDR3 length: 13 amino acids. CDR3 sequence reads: CASSLYRSTEAFF. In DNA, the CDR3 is TGTGCCAGCAGTTTATACAGAAGCACTGAAGCTTTCTTT.

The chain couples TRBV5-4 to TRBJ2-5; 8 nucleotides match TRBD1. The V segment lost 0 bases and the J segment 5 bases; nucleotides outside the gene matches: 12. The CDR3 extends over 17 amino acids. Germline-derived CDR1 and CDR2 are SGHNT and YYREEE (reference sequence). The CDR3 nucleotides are TGTGCCAGCAGCTTGGATAGTGGGACAGGCGTTCGGGAGACCCAGTACTTC. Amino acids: CASSLDSGTGVRETQYF.

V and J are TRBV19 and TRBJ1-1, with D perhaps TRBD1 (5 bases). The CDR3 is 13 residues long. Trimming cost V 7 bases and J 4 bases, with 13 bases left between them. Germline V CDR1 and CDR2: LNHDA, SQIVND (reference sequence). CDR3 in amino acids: CASIEGLGTEAFF. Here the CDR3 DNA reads TGTGCCAGTATTGAGGGGCTTGGCACTGAAGCTTTCTTT.

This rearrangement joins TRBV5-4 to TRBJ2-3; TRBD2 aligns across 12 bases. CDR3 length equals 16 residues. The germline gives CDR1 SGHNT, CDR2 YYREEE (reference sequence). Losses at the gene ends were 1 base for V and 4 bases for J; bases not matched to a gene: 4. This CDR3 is CASSLRLAGVADTQYF. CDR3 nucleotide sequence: TGTGCCAGCAGCTTGCGACTAGCGGGAGTGGCAGATACGCAGTATTTT.

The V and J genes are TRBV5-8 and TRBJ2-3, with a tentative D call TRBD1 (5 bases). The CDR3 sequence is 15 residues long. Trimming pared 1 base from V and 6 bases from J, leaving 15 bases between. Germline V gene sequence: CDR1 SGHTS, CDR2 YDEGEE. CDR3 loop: CASSLQGGNADTQYF. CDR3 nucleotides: TGTGCCAGCAGCTTGCAGGGTGGCAACGCCGATACGCAGTATTTT.

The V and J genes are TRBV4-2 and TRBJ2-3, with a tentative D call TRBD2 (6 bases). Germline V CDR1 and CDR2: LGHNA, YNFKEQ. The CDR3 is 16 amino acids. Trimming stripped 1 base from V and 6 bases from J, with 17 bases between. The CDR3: CASSQVIDRAGDTQYF. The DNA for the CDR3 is TGTGCCAGCAGCCAAGTTATTGACAGAGCGGGCGATACGCAGTATTTT.

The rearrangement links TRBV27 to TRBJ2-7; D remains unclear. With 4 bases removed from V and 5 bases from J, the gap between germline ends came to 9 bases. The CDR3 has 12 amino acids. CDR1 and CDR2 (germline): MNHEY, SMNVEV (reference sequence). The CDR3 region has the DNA TGTGCCAGCAGTTCCGGACGACACGAGCAGTACTTC. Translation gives CASSSGRHEQYF.

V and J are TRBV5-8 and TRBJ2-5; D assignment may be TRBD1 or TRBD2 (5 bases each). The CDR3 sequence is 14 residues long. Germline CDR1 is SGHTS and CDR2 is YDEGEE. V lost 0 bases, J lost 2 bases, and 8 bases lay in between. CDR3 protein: CASSLVGEQETQYF. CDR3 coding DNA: TGTGCCAGCAGCTTGGTGGGGGAACAAGAGACCCAGTACTTC. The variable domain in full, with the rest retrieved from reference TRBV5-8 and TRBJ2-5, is EAGVTQSPTHLIKTRGQQATLRCSPISGHTSVYWYQQALGLGLQFLLWYDEGEERNRGNFPPRFSGRQFPNYSSELNVNALELEDSALYLCASSLVGEQETQYFGPGTRLLVL.